This T cell receptor beta chain originates from a study of CD8 T cells in ankylosing spondylitis. Study observations and caveats: Within matched ankylosing spondylitis synovial fluid, disease-linked clones were reportedly significantly enriched. Reports of some motif variants in reactive arthritis synovial fluid and blood predate this one. Roughly 8 highly homologous variants formed a TCR beta motif that appeared characteristic of ankylosing spondylitis blood. Disease-linked clones bore a CD8+ phenotype and were relatively rare in peripheral blood.

A remark on this clonotype: Its antigen is as yet unknown.

TCRdb analysed the 5' RACE reads with MiXCR anew, one entry per CDR3 protein. Among around 91,000 distinct CDR3 sequences listed, 9% were seen once. Germline CDR1 and CDR2: SGHDT and YYEEEE. With 4 bases removed from V and 6 bases from J, the gap between germline ends came to 11 bases. The CDR3 is 12 amino acids. What was sequenced was blood, either unsorted or a sorted T cell fraction (not recorded which). The TCR sequence derives from a male donor with ankylosing spondylitis. The chain links TRBV5-6 to TRBJ2-7; D remains ambiguous. In nucleotides, the CDR3 is TGTGCCAGCAGCCAACCCTCAGCCGAGCAGTACTTC. As protein: CASSQPSAEQYF.